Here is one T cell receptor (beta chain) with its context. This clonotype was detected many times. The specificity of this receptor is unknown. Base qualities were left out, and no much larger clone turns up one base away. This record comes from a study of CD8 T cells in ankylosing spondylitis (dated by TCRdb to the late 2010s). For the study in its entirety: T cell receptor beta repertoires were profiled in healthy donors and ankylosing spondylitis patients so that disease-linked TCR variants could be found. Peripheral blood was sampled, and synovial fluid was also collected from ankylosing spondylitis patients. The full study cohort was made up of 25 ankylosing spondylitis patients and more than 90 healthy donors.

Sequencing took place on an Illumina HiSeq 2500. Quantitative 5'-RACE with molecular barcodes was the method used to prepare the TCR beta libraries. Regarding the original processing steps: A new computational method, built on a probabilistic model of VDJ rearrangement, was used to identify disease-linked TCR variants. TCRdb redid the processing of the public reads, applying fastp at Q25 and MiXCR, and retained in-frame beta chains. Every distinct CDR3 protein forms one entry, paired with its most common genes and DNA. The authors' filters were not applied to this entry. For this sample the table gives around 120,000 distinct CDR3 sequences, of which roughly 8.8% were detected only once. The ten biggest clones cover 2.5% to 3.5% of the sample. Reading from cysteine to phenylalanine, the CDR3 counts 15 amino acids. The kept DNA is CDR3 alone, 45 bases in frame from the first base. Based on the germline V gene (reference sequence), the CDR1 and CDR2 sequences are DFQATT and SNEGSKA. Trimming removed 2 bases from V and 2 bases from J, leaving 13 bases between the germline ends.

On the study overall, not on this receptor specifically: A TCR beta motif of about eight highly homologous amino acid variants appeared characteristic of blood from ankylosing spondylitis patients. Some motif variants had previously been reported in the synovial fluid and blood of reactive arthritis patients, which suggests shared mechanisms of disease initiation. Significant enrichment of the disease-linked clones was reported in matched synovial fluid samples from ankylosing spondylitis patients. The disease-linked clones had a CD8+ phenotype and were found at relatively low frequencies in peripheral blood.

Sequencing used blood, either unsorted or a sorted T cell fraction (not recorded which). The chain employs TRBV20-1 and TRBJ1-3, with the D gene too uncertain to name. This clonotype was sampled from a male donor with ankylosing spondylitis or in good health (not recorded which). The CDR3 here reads CSARLDEGAGNTIYF. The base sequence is TGCAGTGCTAGACTTGATGAGGGAGCTGGAAACACCATATATTTT.